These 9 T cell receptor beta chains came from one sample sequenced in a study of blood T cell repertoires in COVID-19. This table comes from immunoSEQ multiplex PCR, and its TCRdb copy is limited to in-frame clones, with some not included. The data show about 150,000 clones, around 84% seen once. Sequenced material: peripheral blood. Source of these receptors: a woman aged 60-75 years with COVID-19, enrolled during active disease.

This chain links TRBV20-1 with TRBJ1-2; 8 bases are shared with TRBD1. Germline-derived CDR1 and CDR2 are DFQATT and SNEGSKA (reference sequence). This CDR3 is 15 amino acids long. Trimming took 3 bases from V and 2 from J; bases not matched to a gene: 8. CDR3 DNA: TGCAGTGCTAGTTTACCCCGGGACAGGAACTATGGCTACACCTTC. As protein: CSASLPRDRNYGYTF.

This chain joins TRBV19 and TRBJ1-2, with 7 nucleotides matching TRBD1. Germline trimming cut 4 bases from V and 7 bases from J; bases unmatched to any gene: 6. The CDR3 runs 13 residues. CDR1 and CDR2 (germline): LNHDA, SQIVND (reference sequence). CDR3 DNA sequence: TGTGCCAGTAGTACTAAGGGGGCTCTTGGCTACACCTTC. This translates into CASSTKGALGYTF. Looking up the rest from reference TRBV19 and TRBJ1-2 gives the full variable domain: DGGITQSPKYLFRKEGQNVTLSCEQNLNHDAMYWYRQDPGQGLRLIYYSQIVNDFQKGDIAEGYSVSREKKESFPLTVTSAQKNPTAFYLCASSTKGALGYTFGSGTRLTVV.

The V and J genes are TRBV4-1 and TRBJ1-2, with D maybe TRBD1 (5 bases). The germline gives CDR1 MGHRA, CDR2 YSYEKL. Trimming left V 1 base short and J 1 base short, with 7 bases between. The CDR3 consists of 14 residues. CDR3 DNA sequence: TGCGCCAGCAGCCAAGTTGACAGTAACTATGGCTACACCTTC. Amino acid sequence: CASSQVDSNYGYTF.

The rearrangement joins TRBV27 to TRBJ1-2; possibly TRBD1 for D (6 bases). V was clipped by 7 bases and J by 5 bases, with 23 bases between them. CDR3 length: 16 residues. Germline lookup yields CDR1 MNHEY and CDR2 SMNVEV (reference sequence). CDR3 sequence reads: CASKFIVGGGGYGYTF. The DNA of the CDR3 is TGTGCCAGCAAGTTTATCGTTGGGGGAGGGGGTTATGGCTACACCTTC.

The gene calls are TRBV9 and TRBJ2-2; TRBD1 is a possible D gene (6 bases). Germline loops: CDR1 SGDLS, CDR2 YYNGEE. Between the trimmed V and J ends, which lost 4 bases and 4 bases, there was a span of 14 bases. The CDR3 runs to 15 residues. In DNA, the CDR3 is TGTGCCAGCAGCCGCGAACAGGGCGCCACCGGGGAGCTGTTTTTT. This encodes CASSREQGATGELFF.

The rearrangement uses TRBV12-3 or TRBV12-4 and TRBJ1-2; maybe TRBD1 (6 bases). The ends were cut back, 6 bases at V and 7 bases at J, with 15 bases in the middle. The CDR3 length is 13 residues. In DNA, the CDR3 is TGTGCCAGCAGCCTACCCCAGGGGCTTGGCTACACCTTC. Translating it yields CASSLPQGLGYTF.

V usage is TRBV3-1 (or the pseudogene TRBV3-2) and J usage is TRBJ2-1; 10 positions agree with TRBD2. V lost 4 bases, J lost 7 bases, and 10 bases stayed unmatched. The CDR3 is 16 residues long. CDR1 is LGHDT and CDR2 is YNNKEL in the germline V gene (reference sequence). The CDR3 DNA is TGTGCCAGCAGCCCCATAGCGGGAGGAGTAATAAATGAGCAGTTCTTC. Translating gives CASSPIAGGVINEQFF.

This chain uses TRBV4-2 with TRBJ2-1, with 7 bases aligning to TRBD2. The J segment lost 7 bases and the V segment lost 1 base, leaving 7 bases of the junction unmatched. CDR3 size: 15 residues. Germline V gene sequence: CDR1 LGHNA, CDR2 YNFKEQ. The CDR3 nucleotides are TGTGCCAGCAGCCAAGTCTGGCGGGGAGGGAATGAGCAGTTCTTC. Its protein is CASSQVWRGGNEQFF.

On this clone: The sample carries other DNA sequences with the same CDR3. The CDR3 loop reads CASSRGGRETQYF. The DNA for the CDR3 is TGTGCCAGCTCACGTGGGGGCCGGGAGACCCAGTACTTC. The chain is built from TRBV18 and TRBJ2-5; a weak D match, TRBD1 (6 bases). The CDR3 totals 13 residues. CDR1 and CDR2 from the germline V gene are KGHSH and LQKENI. V lost 4 bases and J lost 5, with 11 bases in between.